The clone carrying this T cell receptor (beta chain) was seen more than once but under ten times. The target antigen is unknown. Between the trimmed V and J ends, which lost 3 bases and 2 bases, there was a span of 10 bases. Germline V gene lookup returns CDR1 GTSNPN and CDR2 SVGIG (reference sequence). CDR3 length: 13 amino acids. Each donor (without exception) was a healthy Caucasian. This record belongs to a study of identical twins. The study's findings and limits: Twins shared beta out-of-frame sequences in excess, but this excess was weaker. Invariant MAIT and iNKT cells may have partly biased zero-insertion analyses.

Addition of a universal primer site occurred through template switching, and cDNA carried unique molecular identifiers. A single record per CDR3 protein comes from TCRdb applying MiXCR to the 5' RACE reads. Of 1.5 million to 2 million distinct CDR3 sequences in the sample, about 31% were seen once. This TCR was sampled from a newborn girl in good health. The chain couples TRBV30 to TRBJ1-2; no firm D call. Sequenced sample: cord blood. The CDR3 DNA reads as TGTGCCTGGAGATTAGGGAGCAACTATGGCTACACCTTC. Translating it yields CAWRLGSNYGYTF.